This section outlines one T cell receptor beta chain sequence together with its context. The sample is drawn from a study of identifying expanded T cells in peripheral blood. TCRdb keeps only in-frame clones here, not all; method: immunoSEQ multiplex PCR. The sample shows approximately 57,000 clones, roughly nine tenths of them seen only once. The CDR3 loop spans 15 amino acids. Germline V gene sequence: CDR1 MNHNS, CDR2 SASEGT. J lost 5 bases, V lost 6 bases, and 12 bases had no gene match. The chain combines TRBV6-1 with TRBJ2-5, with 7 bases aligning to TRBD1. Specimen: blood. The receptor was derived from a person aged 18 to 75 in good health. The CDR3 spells CASRSMDRSHETQYF. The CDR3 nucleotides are TGTGCCAGCAGGTCAATGGACAGGTCCCACGAGACCCAGTACTTC.